This T cell receptor beta chain appears in the sequencing data of a study of CD8+ T cells in alopecia areata. General study points: More clonal than normal scalp was lesional scalp, particularly alopecia totalis/universalis. Scalp sample sequencing also detects resident alphabeta T cells of normal skin.

Following extraction, RNA underwent reverse transcription to cDNA, which served as the sequencing template. TCRdb's copy holds only in-frame clones and misses some; the assay was immunoSEQ multiplex PCR. The sample has 150,000 or so clones; 50% to 75% are singletons. On this clone itself: Its antigen is still unknown.

V shed 3 bases and J shed 4 bases, with 12 bases lying between them. The CDR3 runs 14 residues. The V gene's germline CDR1 is MGHDK and CDR2 SYGVNS. Treatment defined: oral pan-JAK inhibitor, 5-10 mg twice daily. The chain combines TRBV25-1 with TRBJ2-5, with D unclear. This clonotype was sampled from a human donor with alopecia areata. The sequences come from CD4+ T cells sorted from blood, collected at week 56, from a patient treated with tofacitinib. CDR3 in DNA: TGTGCCAGCAGTGATGCGGACGGTAGAGAGACCCAGTACTTC. It translates to CASSDADGRETQYF.